This T cell receptor beta chain was recovered during a study of cytomegalovirus exposure and HLA in healthy donors (TCRdb year 2017). General notes on the study: According to an earlier analysis of 550 to 750 of the donors, roughly 180 million T cells yielded 117 million unique TCR beta sequences and approximately 280 Gb of sequence data. The study aimed to test whether cataloging public T cell receptors could reveal signatures of past pathogen exposure. In a later genetic analysis, genome-wide SNP genotypes for about 65% of the roughly 700 donors were used, and that subset was treated as a discovery cohort. The number of typed donors differed by locus: about 629-630 for A, B, C, DRB1 and DQB1; some 500 for DQA1; approximately 610 for DPA1; and roughly 470 for DPB1. To decide whether each TCR beta V gene segment behaved as functional or pseudogenic, an earlier analysis of approximately 600 of the donors relied on high-throughput TCR beta sequencing. To predict cytomegalovirus infection status, the study combined high-throughput TCR immunosequencing, statistical association of individual TCRs with disease status, and machine learning. Among some 400 genotyped donors of the cohort, an average of roughly 230,000 unique TCR beta nucleotide sequences was sequenced per donor, of which about 19% were non-productive. Donor age, sex, ethnicity and CMV serostatus were compiled alongside the repertoire data. Because of strong linkage in the cohort, four to six DR-DQ haplotypes were treated as single units for association and clustering. The study profiled the T cell repertoires of about 640 subjects by immunosequencing and related them to cytomegalovirus serostatus. A later analysis re-analyzed previously published TCR beta repertoires from 666 donors and added high-resolution HLA genotyping to study TCR occurrence patterns. In addition to the first cohort of 666 subjects, a separate validation cohort of 130 or so different subjects was used. In the later analysis, no new phenotypic data were used to find candidate immune exposures; instead, reliance was placed on TCR beta sequences and their occurrence across donors. Roughly 320 gigabases of sequencing data and 91 million or so unique TCR sequences made up an early release that covered approximately 700 HLA-typed donors. Every repertoire in the discovery cohort had been generated on one and the same sequencing platform. Class I and class II HLA loci were covered by the typing at four-digit resolution. The genetic ancestry cluster associated with self-reported Caucasian donors included 81% of the roughly 380 genotyped donors.

Via the germline V gene, CDR1 is SGDLS and CDR2 YYNGEE. V drops 0 bases and J drops 4 bases, leaving 19 bases in between. From cysteine to phenylalanine, the CDR3 is 17 amino acids long. Only the CDR3 DNA is retained, 51 bases long and in frame from the first base. Overall study outcomes, separate from this receptor: Correlated functional status among segregating V segments might be attributable to linkage disequilibrium, but an unknown experimental factor could not be ruled out. HLA typing was unavailable for some donors at each locus, so association tests used only the typed subset. Specific HLA alleles were associated with 16,951 TCR beta sequences at a false discovery rate of 0.05 in a later analysis. Some IMGT-functional V segments, including TRBV6-2 and TRBV6-3, could not be distinguished by the 87-base-pair reads and were therefore excluded. A further reported finding was that TCR beta sequences accurately predicted the HLA-A and HLA-B alleles for most subjects in the first cohort. Fewer than 20 rarely observed V segments, including chromosome 9 orphons, were excluded from the earlier analysis of a few hundred of the donors because counts were too low. A cluster of highly shared sequence variants was judged likely to represent a technical artifact of the sequencing pipeline. In both the original and validation cohorts, the classifier was reported to diagnose cytomegalovirus status with high specificity and sensitivity. A later analysis found that most CMV-associated TCR beta chains appeared HLA-restricted, with HLA associations seemingly driven largely by CMV exposure. A later genetic analysis reported fewer N-insertions in productive TCRs among donors in an Asian-associated ancestry cluster than the roughly 700-donor mean. While some public TCRs were present in many individuals, most TCR sequences turned up only very rarely across donors. In an earlier analysis of about 600 of the donors, most TCR beta V segments appeared in productive rearrangements about 87% or about 30% of the time, broadly matching IMGT annotations. According to a later analysis, parvovirus B19, influenza, CMV and Epstein-Barr virus appeared linked to several top co-occurrence clusters. The study listed 150 to 200 TCR beta chains as associated with cytomegalovirus. Compared with equally common non-associated chains, HLA-associated TCR beta chains in a later analysis were more clonally expanded and had lower generation probabilities. This cohort had only TCR beta chains sequenced, and the lack of alpha or paired-chain data limited which features could be detected. Presence/absence analyses assumed roughly uniform sequencing depth across donors, an assumption that may not hold. In a later genetic analysis, a missense DCLRE1C variant was associated with V-gene and J-gene trimming of TCR beta chains, and the association was replicated in an independent cohort. In a later analysis, TCR association rates were found to vary across HLA loci, with the most associated TCRs seen for DRB1 alleles and the fewest for HLA-C alleles. The authors suggested that the approach could potentially be generalized to other disease states and immunological phenotypes. A few of the identified cytomegalovirus-associated TCR beta chains were confirmed in vitro to be specific for cytomegalovirus antigens. Immune exposure information for the cohort was limited to CMV serostatus. When HLA alleles, especially DR and DQ, strongly co-occurred, attributing TCR associations to individual alleles was difficult.

Receptor amplification or capture employed the immunoSEQ multiplex PCR assay. For the multiplex PCR, a mixture combining 60 forward primers for TCR Vbeta segments and 13 reverse primers for TCR Jbeta segments was used. The CDR3 region of rearranged TCR beta genes was amplified from genomic DNA by a multiplex PCR assay. The amplified TCR beta libraries were sequenced on the Illumina HiSeq System as 87-base-pair reads. Concerning the study's data processing: In a later analysis, some 80 million unique TCR beta chains were counted across the approximately 640 repertoires, and some 10 million of these chains were shared by at least two donors. A nearest-neighbor algorithm error-corrected the raw reads and collapsed the reads into unique sequences, merging closely related sequences to remove PCR and sequencing errors. Alignment of CDR3 sequences to IMGT reference sequences was used to assign V, D and J gene segments. For a sequence to be retained, a match of at least six nucleotides was required to both a V gene segment and a J gene segment. A rearrangement counted as productive if the CDR3 had no stop codons and remained in frame with V and J, and every other rearrangement counted as non-productive. CDR3 was defined by IMGT convention, running from the second conserved V-encoded cysteine to the conserved J-encoded phenylalanine. The earlier analysis of roughly 590 of the donors excluded any sequence lacking an unambiguous match to a single V gene segment. In an earlier analysis of a few hundred of the donors, a V segment was called functional when productive rearrangements were above 56.7%, and segregating when the standard deviation between donors exceeded 5%. A statistical classification framework was built for diagnosing cytomegalovirus status from the catalog of TCR beta chain sequences. In a later analysis, TCR nucleotide sequences were compared against IMGT/GENE-DB human TR gene sequences so that V and J genes could be assigned. A later analysis assigned CDR3 sequences and most-parsimonious VDJ recombination scenarios with the TCRdist pipeline. In a later analysis, each TCR beta chain was defined by its CDR3 amino acid sequence together with its V-gene family, and reads without a unique V-gene family were excluded. A later analysis removed 550 to 700 highly shared, low-generation-probability nucleotide sequences to deal with suspected cross-contamination and a sequencing artifact. For each public chain, a later analysis derived a clonal expansion index from normalized ranks of inferred template counts within each repertoire. In a later analysis, generation probabilities were computed using a VDJ recombination model fitted to out-of-frame rearrangements, and the results were checked against IGoR. Hypergeometric tests were used in a later analysis to score TCR-TCR, TCR-HLA and TCR-CMV co-occurrence, with a repertoire-size bias correction applied to the TCR pairs. False discovery rates were estimated in a later analysis by permuting HLA or CMV assignments 20 times. In a later analysis, co-occurring TCRs were grouped using DBSCAN, and TCRdist sequence similarity was added for clustering within HLA-allele-positive subsets. Repertoires with fewer than 30,000 or more than 120,000 public chains were left out of co-occurrence clustering, as were several repertoires with anomalous nucleotide sharing. In its TCRdb copy, this immuneACCESS table keeps in-frame sequences only and misses some clones. Where compared with another copy, unresolved V genes explain less than half of these, and the others have no known cause. Clone size and V and J calls were adopted from that table, with D and trimming inferred from the DNA. Present in this sample are roughly 200,000 clones, roughly four fifths of which were seen just once. The top ten constitute around 1.5% of the sample.

As to this clone: Its cognate antigen has yet to be identified. Base qualities are not recorded, but no much larger clone differs from it by a single base.

The cohort consisted of approximately 690 healthy bone marrow donors. At the time of sampling, all cohort members were nominally healthy, though unrecorded immune exposures were likely present. The donor tested CMV seronegative and was one of the 352 seronegative cohort members. Every donor gave a peripheral blood sample, and the peripheral blood mononuclear cells from that sample were used for TCR beta sequencing. Genomic DNA was extracted from the blood cell samples with the Qiagen DNeasy Blood Extraction Kit. The rearranged segments are TRBV9 and TRBJ2-5, with TRBD2 tentatively as D gene (6 bases match). The clonotype was recovered from a man between 45 and 60 years old in good health and CMV-seronegative. The specimen sequenced was PBMCs. The CDR3 reads CASSVEPRRVDRETQYF. The sequenced DNA is TGTGCCAGCAGCGTAGAGCCCAGGAGGGTGGATCGAGAGACCCAGTACTTC.